What follows are 24 T cell receptor beta chains derived from one specimen sequenced in a study of tumor-infiltrating lymphocytes in primary liver carcinoma. Reverse transcription of 450 to 500 ng total RNA with a constant-region primer produced TCR beta cDNA. Sequencing libraries for TCR beta derived from three nested multiplex PCR rounds that used slightly modified ARM-PCR. Primers for the first two PCR rounds were TRBV1-TRBV30 forward primers and a C-beta reverse primer (approximately 10 cycles per round). TCRdb re-analysed the multiplex PCR reads in MiXCR, keeping a single row per CDR3 protein. The table has around 71,000 distinct CDR3 sequences, roughly two thirds seen once. Unsorted bulk tissue (roughly 17-34 mg) underwent RNA and DNA co-extraction. Sample: liver tumor tissue from sampling region 4. Subset indicated: tumor region T4, right-lateral pole. These receptors came from a woman aged 55-75 years with primary liver carcinoma and hepatitis B virus infection.

This clonotype was counted a few times. At one boundary the junction diverges from the germline segment, which might be a read error. The chain couples TRBV28 to TRBJ2-7; 12 nucleotides align to TRBD2. CDR3 length: 15 residues. The V gene's germline CDR1 is MDHEN and CDR2 SYDVKM. The CDR3: CTSSERLAGVEEQYF. CDR3 DNA sequence: TGTACCAGCAGCGAAAGACTAGCGGGAGTCGAAGAGCAGTACTTC.

This clonotype has ten or more counts. The V and J genes are TRBV5-6 and TRBJ1-4, with D tentatively TRBD1 (6 bases). The germline V gene has CDR1 SGHDT and CDR2 YYEEEE. The CDR3 contains 15 residues. V lost 4 bases and J lost 8, with 18 bases in between. The CDR3 bases are TGTGCCAGCAGCCCGGAGGGCAGGGGAAGCGAAAAACTGTTTTTT. Its translation: CASSPEGRGSEKLFF.

The V gene is TRBV18, the J gene TRBJ1-3, with D possibly matching TRBD1 (5 bases). This CDR3 region has 17 residues. The germline V and J ends were trimmed by 2 bases and 0 bases, with 14 bases remaining between them. CDR1 and CDR2 from the germline V gene are KGHSH and LQKENI. The CDR3 protein is CASSPLGSGTSGNTIYF. CDR3 DNA: TGTGCCAGCTCACCATTGGGGTCGGGGACCTCTGGAAACACCATATATTTT.

The sample holds one count of this clonotype. A junction end diverges from the germline sequence, so it may reflect a read error. V is TRBV12-3 or TRBV12-4 and J is TRBJ2-3, with 7 bases that match TRBD2. The CDR3 has 16 residues. The CDR3, as DNA: TGTGCCAGCAGTTTAGGGGACGGGGGGATCACACATACGCAATATTTT. Translating gives CASSLGDGGITHTQYF.

The J gene is TRBJ1-1, the V gene TRBV6-6; perhaps TRBD1 as D (6 bases). Germline CDR1 MNHNY, CDR2 SVGAGI (reference sequence). Trimming stripped 1 base from V and 3 bases from J, with 9 bases between. The CDR3 length is 14 residues. CDR3 in DNA: TGTGCCAGCAGTTACTTCGAGGGGGACACTGAAGCTTTCTTT. Its translation: CASSYFEGDTEAFF.

With regard to this clonotype: Sequence at one end of the junction differs from germline and may be a read error. This sequence joins TRBV6-6 and TRBJ2-5; the D is unclear. From germline, CDR1 is MNHNY and CDR2 SVGAGI (reference sequence). This CDR3 has 14 residues. CDR3 coding DNA: TGTGGCAGCAGTACACCATACAAGGAAACGACCCAGTACTTC. Its translation: CGSSTPYKETTQYF.

This clonotype was seen just once. Germline is not matched at one junction end, which may reflect a read error. J is TRBJ2-7 and V is TRBV4-2; a possible D gene is TRBD2 (6 bases). Germline V gene data show CDR1 as LGHNA and CDR2 as YNFKEQ. The CDR3 spans 14 residues. The CDR3, as DNA: TGTGCCAGTAGCCAAGATTTGGAGGGGTTTGAGCAGTACTTC. It is translated as CASSQDLEGFEQYF.

This clonotype has just one count. A read error may produce the germline difference seen at one junction end. The CDR3 DNA reads as TGTACCAGCAGTCCGCCGGATAGAGGGACCTACGAGCAGTACTTC. Translated, it gives CTSSPPDRGTYEQYF. The V call is TRBV28, the J call TRBJ2-7; D is possibly TRBD2 (5 bases). The CDR3 has 15 amino acids. Germline V lookup: CDR1 MDHEN, CDR2 SYDVKM.

The table lists this clonotype with a count of one. V usage is TRBV12-3 or TRBV12-4 and J usage is TRBJ2-1; D remains ambiguous. V gave up 7 bases and J gave up 4 bases, with 11 bases separating them. The length of the CDR3 is 13 residues. The CDR3 loop reads CASNSEKYNEQFF. CDR3 DNA: TGTGCCAGCAACTCCGAGAAGTACAATGAGCAGTTCTTC.

Worth noting for this clonotype: One end of the junction fails to match germline, which may point to a read error. The rearrangement uses TRBV6-5 and TRBJ2-6, with D perhaps given as TRBD1 or TRBD2 (7 bases each). Per the germline V gene, CDR1 is MNHEY and CDR2 is SVGAGI. The CDR3 is 16 amino acids. CDR3: CATAGGEIRGANVLTF. CDR3 in DNA: TGTGCCACCGCAGGGGGGGAAATTAGAGGGGCCAACGTCCTGACTTTT.

In its sample, this clonotype was seen once. At one end, the junction sequence differs from germline, possibly due to a read error. V gene TRBV11-3 combines with J gene TRBJ2-7; D possibly corresponds to TRBD1 (5 bases). Germline V gene data show CDR1 as SGHNT and CDR2 as YENEEA. CDR3 size: 15 residues. The CDR3 spells CASSPETRGNYEKYF. The DNA of the CDR3 is TGTGCCAGCAGCCCCGAGACAAGGGGCAACTACGAGAAGTACTTC.

Concerning this clonotype: Compared with germline, one end of the junction differs, possibly owing to a read error. The chain recombines TRBV11-3 with TRBJ2-6; TRBD1 matches 8 bases. CDR1 and CDR2 from the germline V gene are SGHNT and YENEEA. The length of the CDR3 is 17 residues. The CDR3 sequence: CDSSPRTGTRGANVLTF. The CDR3 DNA reads TGTGACAGCAGTCCTCGGACAGGGACCCGTGGGGCCAACGTCTTGACTTTC.

About this clonotype: At one boundary the junction diverges from the germline segment, which might be a read error. V gene TRBV11-2 combines with J gene TRBJ2-2; D is undetermined. Germline V gene data show CDR1 as SGHAT and CDR2 as FQNNGV. The CDR3 consists of 15 residues. For the CDR3, the DNA is TGTGCCGGCAGCCCTCCGCAAGGACCGACCAGGAAGCTGTTTTTT. This gives the protein CAGSPPQGPTRKLFF.

In regard to this clonotype: A read error may account for a junction end that differs from germline. The chain couples TRBV10-3 to TRBJ2-7; D is perhaps TRBD2 (6 bases). From germline, CDR1 is ENHRY and CDR2 SYGVKD. CDR3 length: 15 amino acids. As DNA, the CDR3 is TGTACCATCAGTGAGCGAACTAGCTATCCCTACGGGCAGTACTTC. Amino acid sequence: CTISERTSYPYGQYF.

Turning to this clonotype: With a much larger clone just one base away, this may be a read error. The V gene is TRBV7-8, the J gene TRBJ2-5; 7 bases match TRBD1. The CDR3 totals 14 residues. Germline V lookup: CDR1 SGHVS, CDR2 FQNEAQ. Trimming at V came to 7 bases and at J to 1 base, leaving 6 bases not matched to a gene. The CDR3 DNA reads as TGTGCCAGCAACAGGGGCGGTGCCCAAGAGACCCAGTACTTC. This codes for CASNRGGAQETQYF.

Comments on this clonotype: A junction end diverges from the germline sequence, so it may reflect a read error. The chain uses TRBV11-2 and TRBJ2-3, with D unclear. Germline CDR1 is SGHAT and CDR2 is FQNNGV. The CDR3 loop spans 15 amino acids. The CDR3: CVSSPGPAGPDTQYF. The CDR3 DNA reads TGTGTCAGCAGCCCTGGACCAGCAGGCCCAGATACGCAGTATTTT. The whole variable domain, filled in from reference TRBV11-2 and TRBJ2-3, reads EAGVAQSPRYKIIEKRQSVAFWCNPISGHATLYWYQQILGQGPKLLIQFQNNGVVDDSQLPKDRFSAERLKGVDSTLKIQPAKLEDSAVYLCVSSPGPAGPDTQYFGPGTRLTVL.

As concerns this clonotype: Sequence at one end of the junction differs from germline and may be a read error. The chain links TRBV28 to TRBJ2-7, with 10 bases matching TRBD2. Germline V gives CDR1 MDHEN, CDR2 SYDVKM. The CDR3 covers 15 residues. The CDR3 sequence: CASSTRLAGNYGQYF. The DNA of the CDR3 is TGCGCTAGCAGTACAAGACTAGCGGGTAACTACGGGCAGTACTTC.

Comments on this clonotype: This is likely a read error, given that the CDR3 carries no conserved phenylalanine or tryptophan at its end. V and J are TRBV6-4 and TRBJ2-1; the match to TRBD2 covers 7 bases. J lost 5 bases, V lost 4 bases, and 8 bases had no gene match. CDR3 length: 15 residues. Germline CDR1 is MRHNA and CDR2 is SNTAGT. Written as DNA, the CDR3 is TGTGCCAGCAGTGCCGGACCAGCGGGACACAATGAGCAGTTCTCC. Translating it yields CASSAGPAGHNEQFS.

For this clonotype: The CDR3 does not close with the conserved phenylalanine or tryptophan, likely indicating a read error. No DNA is shown, since the ends of the CDR3 on it are uncertain; the CDR3 is the one TCRdb lists. This rearrangement joins TRBV12-3 or TRBV12-4 to TRBJ2-1. Termini included, the CDR3 measures 13 amino acids. The CDR3 region is CASSSDKYNELFL.

A remark on this clonotype: A much bigger clone sits one base away, suggesting this may be a read error. This chain joins TRBV28 and TRBJ2-1; 7 bases agree with TRBD1. Germline V gene sequence: CDR1 MDHEN, CDR2 SYDVKM. The CDR3 runs to 15 residues. The CDR3 DNA follows: TGTGCCAGCAGTTTGGGGGACAGCTCCTACAATGGGCAGTTCTTC. This sequence encodes CASSLGDSSYNGQFF.

This clonotype appeared many times. The rearrangement joins TRBV4-1 to TRBJ1-5; no firm D call. The CDR3 totals 15 residues. Trimming removed 1 base at V and 1 base at J, with 8 bases between. The germline V gene has CDR1 MGHRA and CDR2 YSYEKL. As DNA, the CDR3 is TGCGCCAGCAGCCAAGTGGGGTGGAGCAATCAGCCCCAGCATTTT. This sequence encodes CASSQVGWSNQPQHF.

Of note for this clonotype: One junction end does not reproduce the germline sequence, and a read error may be involved. V gene TRBV2 combines with J gene TRBJ1-1; D remains ambiguous. The CDR3 totals 13 residues. Germline assignment: CDR1 SNHLY and CDR2 FYNNEI. The CDR3 here is CANSAEKNTEAFF. The CDR3 DNA sequence: TGTGCCAACAGTGCCGAGAAGAACACTGAAGCTTTCTTT.

As for this clonotype: A read error may explain this, as a much larger clone is one base away. The chain is built from TRBV11-3 and TRBJ2-1; D possibly corresponds to TRBD2 (5 bases). Germline CDR1 reads SGHNT; CDR2 reads YENEEA. The CDR3 spans 14 residues. The CDR3 bases are TGTGCCAGCAGCCTAGACCCATCTAGCTTCGAGCACTTCTTC. Encoded protein: CASSLDPSSFEHFF.

This clonotype was observed once. This likely comes from a read error, as the CDR3 has no conserved phenylalanine or tryptophan at its end. Written as DNA, the CDR3 is TGTGCCAGCAGTGACAGACAGTATAACAATCAGCCCCAGCATTCT. Residues: CASSDRQYNNQPQHS. V and J are TRBV6-1 and TRBJ1-5; D possibly corresponds to TRBD1 (5 bases). V was clipped by 3 bases and J by 3 bases, with 12 bases between them. The CDR3 covers 15 residues. Germline V CDR1 and CDR2: MNHNS, SASEGT.